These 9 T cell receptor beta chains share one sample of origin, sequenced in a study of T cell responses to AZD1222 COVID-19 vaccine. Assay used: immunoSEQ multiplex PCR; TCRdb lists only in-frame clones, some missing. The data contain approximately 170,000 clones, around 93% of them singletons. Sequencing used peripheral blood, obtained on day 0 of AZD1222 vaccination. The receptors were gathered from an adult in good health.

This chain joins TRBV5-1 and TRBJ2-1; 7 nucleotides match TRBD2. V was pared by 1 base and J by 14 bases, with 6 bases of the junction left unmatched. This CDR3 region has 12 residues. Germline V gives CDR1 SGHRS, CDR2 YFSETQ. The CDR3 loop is CASSLTGRGEFF. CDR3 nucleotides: TGCGCCAGCAGCTTGACAGGACGGGGGGAGTTCTTC. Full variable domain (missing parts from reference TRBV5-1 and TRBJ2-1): KAGVTQTPRYLIKTRGQQVTLSCSPISGHRSVSWYQQTPGQGLQFLFEYFSETQRNKGNFPGRFSGRQFSNSRSEMNVSTLELGDSALYLCASSLTGRGEFFGPGTRLTVL.

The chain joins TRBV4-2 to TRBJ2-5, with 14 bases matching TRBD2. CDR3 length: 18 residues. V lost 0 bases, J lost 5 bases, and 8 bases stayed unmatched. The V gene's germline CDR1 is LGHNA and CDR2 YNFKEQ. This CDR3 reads CASSQEGSGLAGVETQYF. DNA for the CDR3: TGTGCCAGCAGCCAAGAGGGCTCGGGACTAGCGGGAGTGGAGACCCAGTACTTC.

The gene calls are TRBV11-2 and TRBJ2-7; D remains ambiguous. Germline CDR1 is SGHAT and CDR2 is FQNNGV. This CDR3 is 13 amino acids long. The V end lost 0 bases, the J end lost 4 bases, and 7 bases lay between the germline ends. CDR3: CASSLDALYEQYF. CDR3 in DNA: TGTGCCAGCAGCTTAGACGCATTGTACGAGCAGTACTTC.

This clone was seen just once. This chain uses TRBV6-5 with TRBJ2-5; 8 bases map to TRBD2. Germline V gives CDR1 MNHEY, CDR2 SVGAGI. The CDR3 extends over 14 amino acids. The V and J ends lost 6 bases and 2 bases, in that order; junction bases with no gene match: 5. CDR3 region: CASRGSGGQETQYF. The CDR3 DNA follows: TGTGCCAGCAGAGGAAGCGGGGGACAAGAGACCCAGTACTTC.

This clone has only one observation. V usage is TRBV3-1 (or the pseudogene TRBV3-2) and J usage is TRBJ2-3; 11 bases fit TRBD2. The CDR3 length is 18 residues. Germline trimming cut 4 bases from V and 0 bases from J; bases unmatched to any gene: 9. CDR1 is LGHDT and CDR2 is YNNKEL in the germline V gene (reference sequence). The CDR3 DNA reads TGTGCCAGCAGCCGGAAGGGGACTAGCGGCAGTAGCACAGATACGCAGTATTTT. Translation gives CASSRKGTSGSSTDTQYF.

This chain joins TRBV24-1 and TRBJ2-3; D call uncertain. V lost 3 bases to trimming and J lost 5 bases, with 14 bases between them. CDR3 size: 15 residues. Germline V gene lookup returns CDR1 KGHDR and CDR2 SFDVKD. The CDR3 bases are TGTGCCACCAGTGATCCGTCGGGCCGCGGAGATACGCAGTATTTT. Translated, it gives CATSDPSGRGDTQYF.

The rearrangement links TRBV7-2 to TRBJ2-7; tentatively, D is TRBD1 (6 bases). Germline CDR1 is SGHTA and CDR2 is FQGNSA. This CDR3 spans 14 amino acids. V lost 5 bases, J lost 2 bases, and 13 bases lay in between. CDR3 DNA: TGTGCCAGCAGCCACGACAGGTATACCTACGAGCAGTACTTC. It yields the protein CASSHDRYTYEQYF. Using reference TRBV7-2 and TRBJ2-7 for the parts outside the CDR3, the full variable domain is GAGVSQSPSNKVTEKGKDVELRCDPISGHTALYWYRQSLGQGLEFLIYFQGNSAPDKSGLPSDRFSAERTGGSVSTLTIQRTQQEDSAVYLCASSHDRYTYEQYFGPGTRLTVT.

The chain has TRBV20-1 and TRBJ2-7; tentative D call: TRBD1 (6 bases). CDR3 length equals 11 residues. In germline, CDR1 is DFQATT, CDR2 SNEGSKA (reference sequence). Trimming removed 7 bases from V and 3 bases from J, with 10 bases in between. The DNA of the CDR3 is TGCAGTGTCGGACAGAGCTACGAGCAGTACTTC. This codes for CSVGQSYEQYF.

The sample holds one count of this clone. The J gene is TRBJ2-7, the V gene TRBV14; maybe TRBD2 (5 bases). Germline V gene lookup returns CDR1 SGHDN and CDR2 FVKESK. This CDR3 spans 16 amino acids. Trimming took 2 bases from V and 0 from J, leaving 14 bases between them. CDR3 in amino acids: CASSQTLSRGSYEQYF. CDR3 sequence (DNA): TGTGCCAGCAGCCAAACCCTTAGCCGGGGCTCCTACGAGCAGTACTTC.